This passage covers 16 T cell receptor beta chains from one sample sequenced in a study of T cell repertoires in cytomegalovirus infection. TCRdb passed the reads through MiXCR, listing each CDR3 protein once. The table includes fewer than 950,000 distinct CDR3 sequences, around a third detected once. Their antigen targets remain unknown. Specimen: cultured CD8+ T cells from PBMCs, collected from culture after CMV antigen stimulation. These TCRs come from a human donor in good health (CMV status not recorded). Some clones in this sample may be carry-over from other donors' samples.

This clonotype has only a few counts. This chain joins TRBV27 and TRBJ2-2, with a weak D call TRBD2 (6 bases). The CDR3 has 14 residues. V was shortened by 7 bases and J by 4 bases, with 13 bases between the two germline ends. CDR1 is MNHEY and CDR2 is SMNVEV in the germline V gene (reference sequence). CDR3 loop: CASTLLGGTGELFF. CDR3 DNA sequence: TGTGCCAGCACACTTCTGGGGGGCACCGGGGAGCTGTTTTTT.

This clonotype came up many times. The genes are TRBV12-3 or TRBV12-4 and TRBJ1-5, with 10 positions matching TRBD1. The CDR3 runs 15 residues. Trimming took 3 bases from V and 6 from J; bases not matched to a gene: 5. CDR3 in DNA: TGTGCCAGCAGTTTCGACAGGGGGCATGGTCAGCCCCAGCATTTT. Amino acids: CASSFDRGHGQPQHF.

This clonotype was recorded once. The gene calls are TRBV2 and TRBJ1-1; no clear D. The CDR3 sequence is 11 residues long. V was pared by 6 bases and J by 11 bases, with 13 bases between. Germline-derived CDR1 and CDR2 are SNHLY and FYNNEI. CDR3 nucleotide sequence: TGTGCCAGCAGACTTTACGAGGGTGCTTTCTTT. Translated, it gives CASRLYEGAFF.

This clonotype showed up just a few times. The chain is built from TRBV7-9 and TRBJ1-1; D is unresolved. CDR1 is SEHNR, CDR2 FQNEAQ, per germline (reference sequence). The germline V and J ends were trimmed by 5 bases and 4 bases, with 14 bases remaining between them. This CDR3 is built from 14 residues. CDR3 bases: TGTGCCAGCAGCGTACAGTCAGAGGGCACTGAAGCTTTCTTT. Translation: CASSVQSEGTEAFF.

This clonotype was detected a few times. The chain uses TRBV10-3 and TRBJ2-6; 7 positions match TRBD1. This CDR3 has 16 amino acids. J was trimmed by 1 base and V by 6 bases; bases with no gene match: 6. Germline V gene lookup returns CDR1 ENHRY and CDR2 SYGVKD. The CDR3, as DNA: TGTGCCATCAGGACAGGGTCGCAGTCTGGGGCCAACGTCCTGACTTTC. This codes for CAIRTGSQSGANVLTF.

The chain is built from TRBV25-1 and TRBJ2-5, with D maybe TRBD1 (5 bases). This CDR3 comprises 13 residues. The V end was cut by 3 bases, the J end by 3 bases, with 8 bases between. Germline CDR1 is MGHDK and CDR2 is SYGVNS. Written as DNA, the CDR3 is TGTGCCAGCAGTGATGGGGCAGAAGAGACCCAGTACTTC. Residues: CASSDGAEETQYF.

V is TRBV20-1 and J is TRBJ2-1; D may match TRBD1 or TRBD2 (6 bases each). CDR1 and CDR2 (germline): DFQATT, SNEGSKA (reference sequence). The CDR3 extends over 11 amino acids. Trimming pared 3 bases from V and 10 bases from J, leaving 10 bases between. The CDR3 nucleotides read TGCAGTGCTAGGGGAGGACAGGAGCAGTTCTTC. It encodes CSARGGQEQFF.

The CDR3 DNA sequence: TGTGCCAGCAGCTTAGAGGTGCCAAATGAGCAGTTCTTC. It encodes CASSLEVPNEQFF. This chain links TRBV11-3 with TRBJ2-1; the D is unclear. CDR1 is SGHNT and CDR2 is YENEEA in the germline V gene. V was clipped by 0 bases and J by 7 bases, with 7 bases between them. This CDR3 has 13 amino acids.

This rearrangement joins TRBV19 to TRBJ2-1; D may be TRBD1 (5 bases). This CDR3 has 16 residues. Germline lookup yields CDR1 LNHDA and CDR2 SQIVND (reference sequence). V lost 5 bases to trimming and J lost 5 bases, with 19 bases between them. The CDR3 bases are TGTGCCAGTAGTCCTCCCACGGTTCGCAGGGACAATGAGCAGTTCTTC. It yields the protein CASSPPTVRRDNEQFF.

V gene TRBV27 combines with J gene TRBJ1-2; a possible D gene is TRBD1 (6 bases). Germline-derived CDR1 and CDR2 are MNHEY and SMNVEV (reference sequence). The CDR3 covers 14 residues. V lost 5 bases and J 3 bases, leaving 13 bases between the germline ends. The CDR3 DNA is TGTGCCAGCAGTCCTCGAGGGGGACACTATGGCTACACCTTC. It codes for CASSPRGGHYGYTF.

This chain links TRBV12-3 or TRBV12-4 with TRBJ2-2, with 8 bases matching TRBD1. The CDR3 length is 15 residues. Losses at the gene ends were 3 bases for V and 6 bases for J; bases not matched to a gene: 6. The CDR3 DNA is TGTGCCAGCAGTTTTGAGACAGGGGTGCCCGGGGAGCTGTTTTTT. It is translated as CASSFETGVPGELFF.

This clonotype was seen ten or more times. V and J are TRBV7-2 and TRBJ2-3, with TRBD2 identical over 12 bases. Germline CDR1 reads SGHTA; CDR2 reads FQGNSA. V trimming: 1 base; J trimming: 6 bases; junction bases outside the gene matches: 5. This CDR3 contains 16 residues. CDR3 DNA sequence: TGTGCCAGCAGCTTAGAGCTAGCGGGGGGGCGGGATACGCAGTATTTT. It is translated as CASSLELAGGRDTQYF.

This chain joins TRBV4-2 and TRBJ2-3; either TRBD1 or TRBD2 may supply D (5 bases each). CDR1 is LGHNA and CDR2 is YNFKEQ in the germline V gene. This CDR3 is built from 16 residues. The V and J ends lost 0 bases and 2 bases respectively, with 12 bases between them. In nucleotides, the CDR3 is TGTGCCAGCAGCCAAGACCCAGGGACCGCCACAGATACGCAGTATTTT. Its translation: CASSQDPGTATDTQYF.

This clonotype was counted only a few times. The genes are TRBV27 and TRBJ1-3; D is perhaps TRBD1 (5 bases). The CDR3 extends over 12 amino acids. The germline V and J ends were trimmed by 8 bases and 4 bases, with 9 bases remaining between them. Looked up from germline, CDR1 is MNHEY and CDR2 is SMNVEV (reference sequence). In nucleotides, the CDR3 is TGTGCCAGCTGGGACGGAGGAAACACCATATATTTT. It is translated as CASWDGGNTIYF.

This clonotype was counted many times. V usage is TRBV7-6 and J usage is TRBJ2-1; maybe TRBD2 (7 bases). This CDR3 has 19 amino acids. The germline gives CDR1 SGHVS, CDR2 FNYEAQ. V lost 5 bases to trimming and J lost 0 bases, with 23 bases between them. CDR3 nucleotide sequence: TGTGCCAGCAGCCTGCGAGGGGGGGGGGCTTACAGCTCCTACAATGAGCAGTTCTTC. Residues: CASSLRGGGAYSSYNEQFF.

The chain couples TRBV2 to TRBJ2-1; 9 nucleotides align to TRBD2. The CDR3 has 13 residues. The V gene's germline CDR1 is SNHLY and CDR2 FYNNEI. V lost 8 bases to trimming and J lost 8 bases; unmatched junction nucleotides: 7. The CDR3 here is CASGTSSGYEQFF. CDR3 DNA sequence: TGTGCCAGCGGGACTAGCTCCGGGTATGAGCAGTTCTTC.